The text below deals with one TCR beta chain. Its target antigen remains unknown. No base qualities exist here, and no much larger clone lies one base off it. This record comes from a study of blood T cell repertoires in COVID-19 (dated by TCRdb to about 2020). Notes on the research overall: The collaborator samples originated in the United States, Italy and Spain and spanned the acute and convalescent phases of COVID-19. The material from the prospective study consisted of cDNA or gDNA derived from T cells, B-cell-depleted T cells, or PBMCs. The dataset comprised deeply sampled blood TCRbeta repertoires from subjects exposed to, actively infected with, or recovered from COVID-19. The repertoires were released in a freely available public database intended as a resource for research on the immune response to SARS-CoV-2. Samples were obtained from the ongoing ImmuneRACE study (first 160 participants) and from over 1,000 subjects provided by 6 global collaborators. The sample metadata nearly always contained a de-identified subject ID, COVID-19 status, age in years and sex. Where HLA class I and class II types were available, the types were taken from metadata supplied by the sample provider, not from assay-based typing.

The collaborating institutions used their own protocols to collect whole blood in K2EDTA tubes. For TCRbeta analysis, collaborator samples were shipped as frozen whole blood, as isolated PBMCs, or as DNA extracted from either sample type. Overall study outcomes, separate from this receptor: Clinical and demographic metadata were provided uncurated, with the amount varying by source and participant.

From cysteine to phenylalanine, the CDR3 is 14 amino acids long. Here the CDR3 DNA is all that survives: 42 bases in frame from base 1. Via the germline V gene, CDR1 is SGHRS and CDR2 YFSETQ. V and J lose 0 bases and 4 bases, and a span of 10 bases separates them. TCRbeta CDR3 regions were amplified from genomic DNA using the immunoSEQ Assay, a bias-controlled multiplex PCR. Turning to the authors' computational methods: The number of nucleated cells in each sample was estimated from the amplification of reference gene primers within the assay. To quantify the absolute abundance of each unique TCRbeta CDR3 rearrangement, sequence reads were collapsed and filtered. For each sample, productive Simpson clonality was calculated as the square root of Simpson's diversity index over productive rearrangements. TCRdb re-hosts the immuneACCESS table, in-frame sequences only. Its copies lack some clones; in the studies checked, an unresolved V gene accounts for under half of them, and the cause for the rest is not known. That table is the source of V, J and clone size, and D and trimming were worked out from the DNA. Present in this sample are some 170,000 clones, about 87% of which were seen just once. The ten largest make up around 1.5% of the sample.

The source of this sequence is a woman aged 45 to 65 with acute or convalescent COVID-19. Recombination joined TRBV5-1 with TRBJ1-2; no confident D gene assignment can be made. Sequencing was carried out using peripheral blood. Read as DNA, the sequence is TGCGCCAGCAGCTTGGAGAGCCCGAGCTATGGCTACACCTTC. It translates to CASSLESPSYGYTF.